The 3 T cell receptor beta chains listed next were all sequenced from one sample in a study of memory CD4+ T cells and cytomegalovirus serostatus. Some clones are missing from TCRdb's copy, which holds only in-frame ones; the method was immunoSEQ multiplex PCR. This sample has around 40,000 clones, with around 79% found just once. The sort gate was single viable CD3+CD4+CD8-CD45RO+ cells for memory CD4+ T cells. The sample was memory CD4+ T cells from blood. Every receptor here comes from an adult in good health and CMV-seronegative.

In its sample, this clone was seen a few times. The chain's CDR3 is CASSSPISVSALMNTEAFF. The CDR3 coding sequence is TGTGCCAGCAGCTCTCCCATTTCGGTTTCGGCCCTCATGAACACTGAAGCTTTCTTT. J is TRBJ1-1 and V is TRBV7-6; the D is unclear. Trimming cost V 4 bases and J 0 bases, with 24 bases left between them. This CDR3 has 19 residues. Germline CDR1 SGHVS, CDR2 FNYEAQ.

J is TRBJ2-4 and V is TRBV5-3; D uncertain. TRBV5-3 is an open reading frame whose function is uncertain. Deletions cut 3 bases from V and 11 bases from J, with 9 bases between. The CDR3 has 11 amino acids. The CDR3 DNA follows: TGTGCCAGAAGCTCAGGCGAATTTCAGTACTTC. Protein: CARSSGEFQYF.

The chain joins TRBV5-5 to TRBJ2-5, with a weak D call TRBD2 (6 bases). Trimming removed 0 bases from V and 0 bases from J, with 12 bases in between. Germline V gene data show CDR1 as SGHKS and CDR2 as YYEKEE (reference sequence). This CDR3 contains 16 residues. Here the CDR3 reads CASSLAGGLYQETQYF. CDR3 bases: TGTGCCAGCAGCTTGGCCGGGGGATTGTACCAAGAGACCCAGTACTTC.